The 29 T cell receptor beta chains reported below all come from one sample, sequenced in a study of shared clonotypes between healthy human individuals (dated by TCRdb to the early 2020s). The protocol used for the library was the immunoSEQ multiplex PCR assay. TCRdb mirrors the immuneACCESS table, restricted to in-frame sequences. Some clones are absent from its copies; in checked studies, under half trace to an unresolved V gene, and the reason for the others is unknown. This sample comprises roughly 2.6 million clones, 90% to 95% of them detected only once. The ten top clones hold about 0.13% of the sample. The material sequenced was naive CD4+ T cells sorted from blood. The cell subset or site label, as the study defines it: CD45RA+ positively selected. These receptors originate from a man between 18 and 35 years old in good health.

This clone occurred a few times. V and J are TRBV4-2 and TRBJ2-2, with 11 nucleotides matching TRBD2. Germline assignment: CDR1 LGHNA and CDR2 YNFKEQ. This CDR3 comprises 15 residues. Trimming at V came to 5 bases and at J to 3 bases, leaving 2 bases not matched to a gene. CDR3 bases: TGTGCCAGCAGCTTTAGCGGGGGGGACACCGGGGAGCTGTTTTTT. The encoded protein is CASSFSGGDTGELFF.

V gene TRBV4-1 combines with J gene TRBJ2-5; 8 bases align to TRBD1. The CDR3 extends over 14 amino acids. The V gene's germline CDR1 is MGHRA and CDR2 YSYEKL. Unmatched junction bases numbered 4, after V lost 0 bases and J lost 7 bases. As DNA, the CDR3 is TGCGCCAGCAGCCAAGAACAGGGGGTGGGGACCCAGTACTTC. Its protein is CASSQEQGVGTQYF.

This chain links TRBV10-3 with TRBJ2-3; 8 nucleotides agree with TRBD2. With V trimmed by 7 bases and J by 6 bases, 6 bases remained unmatched. The CDR3 is 13 residues long. CDR1 ENHRY and CDR2 SYGVKD come from the germline V gene. The CDR3 spells CAINGLAGDTQYF. CDR3 DNA sequence: TGTGCCATCAACGGACTAGCAGGCGATACGCAGTATTTT.

V and J are TRBV6-5 and TRBJ1-2; D possibly corresponds to TRBD1 (5 bases). Germline loops: CDR1 MNHEY, CDR2 SVGAGI. This CDR3 contains 14 residues. The V end lost 2 bases, the J end lost 8 bases, and 15 bases lay between the germline ends. CDR3 DNA: TGTGCCAGCAGTTACGGGGGGTTTAATGCGGGCTACACCTTC. Amino acids: CASSYGGFNAGYTF.

V is TRBV21-1 and J is TRBJ1-2; TRBD1 is taken as the D call from the table, unchecked against the DNA. TRBV21-1 is a pseudogene segment. The CDR3 has 15 residues. The CDR3 spells CASSPTPGVGYGYTF. The CDR3 DNA reads as TGTGCCAGCAGCCCCACCCCAGGGGTGGGCTATGGCTACACCTTC.

The chain joins TRBV28 to TRBJ1-5; D possibly corresponds to TRBD1 (5 bases). This CDR3 region has 15 residues. V lost 5 bases, J lost 0 bases, and 11 bases lay in between. Germline values: CDR1 MDHEN, CDR2 SYDVKM. CDR3 sequence reads: CASSRDGYSNQPQHF. Written as DNA, the CDR3 is TGTGCCAGCAGTCGGGACGGATATAGCAATCAGCCCCAGCATTTT.

This clone was seen only once. The J gene is TRBJ1-2, the V gene TRBV30, with 7 bases that match TRBD1. V dropped 4 bases and J dropped 4; count of bases not matched to a gene: 9. Per the germline V gene, CDR1 is GTSNPN and CDR2 is SVGIG (reference sequence). This CDR3 comprises 14 residues. The CDR3 sequence: CAWISQGWAYGYTF. As DNA, the CDR3 is TGTGCCTGGATCTCACAGGGGTGGGCCTATGGCTACACCTTC.

This chain links TRBV12-5 with TRBJ2-4, with D possibly being TRBD2 (6 bases). Germline CDR1 is LGHNT and CDR2 is FRNRAP. CDR3 length: 20 amino acids. Trimming removed 0 bases from V and 1 base from J, with 22 bases in between. CDR3 sequence reads: CASGLVLGTPSSTAKNIQYF. Written as DNA, the CDR3 is TGTGCTAGTGGTTTGGTACTAGGGACTCCGTCCTCAACGGCCAAAAACATTCAGTACTTC.

This chain links TRBV7-2 with TRBJ1-2; TRBD1 matches at 9 bases. V gave up 5 bases and J gave up 3 bases; unmatched junction bases: 7. CDR3 length: 15 amino acids. The V gene's germline CDR1 is SGHTA and CDR2 FQGNSA. In nucleotides, the CDR3 is TGTGCCAGCAGCCCAGAAGGGACAGGGCACTATGGCTACACCTTC. This encodes CASSPEGTGHYGYTF.

The sample holds one count of this clone. CDR3 region: CASSQLGTDTQYF. The CDR3 coding sequence is TGTGCCAGCAGCCAACTAGGCACAGATACGCAGTATTTT. The genes are TRBV7-2 and TRBJ2-3; tentative D call: TRBD2 (5 bases). This CDR3 contains 13 residues. CDR1 and CDR2 (germline): SGHTA, FQGNSA. The germline V and J ends were trimmed by 5 bases and 1 base, with 7 bases remaining between them.

This clone was counted once. The CDR3 loop reads CASSKTRGQGIVNEQFF. DNA of the CDR3: TGCGCCAGCAGCAAGACTAGGGGACAGGGGATCGTCAATGAGCAGTTCTTC. The genes are TRBV5-1 and TRBJ2-1; TRBD1 matches 10 bases. V lost 4 bases, J lost 6 bases, and 13 bases stayed unmatched. Per the germline V gene, CDR1 is SGHRS and CDR2 is YFSETQ. The CDR3 runs to 17 residues.

The chain carries TRBV5-1 and TRBJ2-6; unclear D gene. Germline V gene sequence: CDR1 SGHRS, CDR2 YFSETQ. Trimming removed 6 bases from V and 2 bases from J, with 15 bases in between. The CDR3 has 16 residues. The CDR3 DNA reads TGCGCCAGCACTACTGGGCCAGTAACTGGGGCCAACGTCCTGACTTTC. Protein: CASTTGPVTGANVLTF.

The rearrangement joins TRBV7-9 to TRBJ1-3; D unclear. V was clipped by 5 bases and J by 2 bases, with 13 bases between them. The length of the CDR3 is 15 residues. Germline lookup yields CDR1 SEHNR and CDR2 FQNEAQ (reference sequence). The CDR3 spells CASSPPLVTGNTIYF. DNA of the CDR3: TGTGCCAGCAGCCCCCCCCTGGTAACTGGAAACACCATATATTTT. The full variable domain, rest sourced from reference TRBV7-9 and TRBJ1-3, is DTGVSQNPRHKITKRGQNVTFRCDPISEHNRLYWYRQTLGQGPEFLTYFQNEAQLEKSRLLSDRFSAERPKGSFSTLEIQRTEQGDSAMYLCASSPPLVTGNTIYFGEGSWLTVV.

This rearrangement joins TRBV6-1 to TRBJ2-7, with 9 bases matching TRBD1. V trimming: 4 bases; J trimming: 2 bases; junction bases outside the gene matches: 9. CDR1 and CDR2 from the germline V gene are MNHNS and SASEGT. The CDR3 has 16 residues. CDR3 sequence reads: CASSGSRQGGAYEQYF. The DNA for the CDR3 is TGTGCCAGCAGTGGATCGCGACAGGGGGGAGCCTACGAGCAGTACTTC.

This chain links TRBV19 with TRBJ1-2; D is unclear. V lost 5 bases to trimming and J lost 4 bases, with 8 bases between them. The CDR3 loop spans 12 amino acids. Germline V gene data show CDR1 as LNHDA and CDR2 as SQIVND (reference sequence). The CDR3 spells CASSPERYGYTF. CDR3 bases: TGTGCCAGTAGTCCGGAGCGCTATGGCTACACCTTC.

The chain carries TRBV19 and TRBJ2-7; 9 nucleotides match TRBD1. With V trimmed by 0 bases and J by 1 base, 4 bases remained unmatched. This CDR3 region has 16 residues. CDR1 LNHDA and CDR2 SQIVND come from the germline V gene (reference sequence). The CDR3 reads CASSIDGTGHSYEQYF. In DNA form, the CDR3 reads TGTGCCAGTAGTATAGACGGGACAGGGCATTCCTACGAGCAGTACTTC. The full variable domain, in which reference TRBV19 and TRBJ2-7 provide the parts outside the CDR3, is DGGITQSPKYLFRKEGQNVTLSCEQNLNHDAMYWYRQDPGQGLRLIYYSQIVNDFQKGDIAEGYSVSREKKESFPLTVTSAQKNPTAFYLCASSIDGTGHSYEQYFGPGTRLTVT.

The V gene is TRBV5-1, the J gene TRBJ2-2; D gene ambiguous. Trimming removed 7 bases at V and 2 bases at J, with 18 bases between. The CDR3 is 16 residues long. From germline, CDR1 is SGHRS and CDR2 YFSETQ. The CDR3 protein is CASSPRSQTNTGELFF. The CDR3 nucleotides are TGCGCCAGCTCCCCCCGTTCACAGACCAACACCGGGGAGCTGTTTTTT.

The rearrangement uses TRBV30 and TRBJ2-4; no reliable D call. CDR3 length equals 16 residues. The germline V gene encodes CDR1 GTSNPN and CDR2 SVGIG (reference sequence). Deletions cut 1 base from V and 3 bases from J, with 16 bases between. For the CDR3, the DNA is TGTGCCTGGAGTGGCCTCGGGCAGGTGGACAAAAACATTCAGTACTTC. It encodes CAWSGLGQVDKNIQYF.

The chain carries TRBV7-2 and TRBJ2-1; TRBD2 matches at 9 bases. The V segment lost 1 base and the J segment 5 bases; nucleotides outside the gene matches: 3. Germline V gene lookup returns CDR1 SGHTA and CDR2 FQGNSA. This CDR3 comprises 15 residues. CDR3 nucleotide sequence: TGTGCCAGCAGCTTAGTAGCGGGGGCGAACAATGAGCAGTTCTTC. Its protein is CASSLVAGANNEQFF.

This chain uses TRBV19 with TRBJ2-5; D tentatively fits TRBD1 or TRBD2 (5 bases each). The CDR3 extends over 13 amino acids. Germline values: CDR1 LNHDA, CDR2 SQIVND (reference sequence). The V end was cut by 6 bases, the J end by 4 bases, with 12 bases between. The CDR3 region is CASRRVGTETQYF. The CDR3 nucleotides read TGTGCCAGTAGGCGCGTGGGGACAGAGACCCAGTACTTC.

The DNA of the CDR3 is TGTGCCAGCTCACCTAATGGGCAGGCCGCAACTAATGAAAAACTGTTTTTT. Translating it yields CASSPNGQAATNEKLFF. The chain recombines TRBV18 with TRBJ1-4; D is unresolved. There are 17 residues in the CDR3. Per germline, CDR1 KGHSH and CDR2 LQKENI. The V end lost 3 bases, the J end lost 0 bases, and 14 bases lay between the germline ends.

This sequence joins TRBV5-1 and TRBJ1-1; D remains unclear. Germline CDR1 reads SGHRS; CDR2 reads YFSETQ. The length of the CDR3 is 16 residues. Trimming cost V 0 bases and J 0 bases, with 12 bases left between them. CDR3 in amino acids: CASSLGTASLNTEAFF. The CDR3 DNA sequence: TGCGCCAGCAGCTTGGGAACAGCCTCTTTGAACACTGAAGCTTTCTTT.

V is TRBV25-1 and J is TRBJ2-3; 7 bases align to TRBD2. Trimming removed 5 bases from V and 8 bases from J; junction bases left unmatched: 10. This CDR3 spans 14 amino acids. Per the germline V gene, CDR1 is MGHDK and CDR2 is SYGVNS. The CDR3 loop is CASSSGLEFGTQYF. Written as DNA, the CDR3 is TGTGCCAGCAGTTCCGGACTAGAATTCGGTACGCAGTATTTT. The whole variable domain, remainder taken from reference TRBV25-1 and TRBJ2-3, is EADIYQTPRYLVIGTGKKITLECSQTMGHDKMYWYQQDPGMELHLIHYSYGVNSTEKGDLSSESTVSRIRTEHFPLTLESARPSHTSQYLCASSSGLEFGTQYFGPGTRLTVL.

The chain carries TRBV6-1 and TRBJ2-1, with a tentative D call TRBD2 (7 bases). This CDR3 has 17 amino acids. V was shortened by 3 bases and J by 4 bases, with 19 bases between the two germline ends. Germline V gives CDR1 MNHNS, CDR2 SASEGT. The CDR3 loop reads CASSEVGGAPPYNEQFF. CDR3 coding DNA: TGTGCCAGCAGTGAGGTTGGGGGGGCACCACCTTACAATGAGCAGTTCTTC.

The chain is built from TRBV7-9 and TRBJ2-7, with D possibly being TRBD1 (5 bases). Germline V lookup: CDR1 SEHNR, CDR2 FQNEAQ (reference sequence). Trimming shortened V by 6 bases and J by 4 bases, and 10 bases separated the two germline ends. The CDR3 covers 12 residues. CDR3 amino acids: CASRETEYEQYF. CDR3 DNA: TGTGCCAGCAGGGAGACAGAATACGAGCAGTACTTC.

V is TRBV25-1 and J is TRBJ1-6; D unresolved. The V gene lost 11 bases and the J gene lost 0 bases, with 14 bases spanning the gap. The CDR3 runs to 15 residues. Germline assignment: CDR1 MGHDK and CDR2 SYGVNS. CDR3 in DNA: TGTGCCGTGGAGGTGGGGAGCTCCTATAATTCACCCCTCCACTTT. Protein sequence: CAVEVGSSYNSPLHF.

The sample holds one count of this clone. The chain employs TRBV19 and TRBJ2-7, with 12 bases that match TRBD2. Germline values: CDR1 LNHDA, CDR2 SQIVND (reference sequence). V lost 3 bases and J lost 6; bases outside the gene matches: 6. The CDR3 contains 15 residues. This CDR3 is CASSMGPGLAGEQYF. The CDR3 coding sequence is TGTGCCAGTAGTATGGGTCCGGGACTAGCGGGCGAGCAGTACTTC.

This clone was observed once. The chain combines TRBV7-2 with TRBJ1-5, with a weak D call TRBD1 (5 bases). Per germline, CDR1 SGHTA and CDR2 FQGNSA. The CDR3 runs 16 residues. Trimming left V 5 bases short and J 6 bases short, with 20 bases between. This CDR3 reads CASSPGPAGSRQPQHF. The CDR3 bases are TGTGCCAGCAGCCCTGGGCCGGCAGGGTCACGTCAGCCCCAGCATTTT.

As regards this clone: The sample carries other DNA sequences with the same CDR3. The rearrangement uses TRBV2 and TRBJ2-7, with D possibly being TRBD2 (6 bases). This CDR3 comprises 13 residues. Germline V CDR1 and CDR2: SNHLY, FYNNEI. The V gene lost 5 bases and the J gene lost 1 base, with 9 bases spanning the gap. The DNA for the CDR3 is TGTGCCAGCAGTCTAGGAGGGTCCTACGAGCAGTACTTC. It specifies CASSLGGSYEQYF.